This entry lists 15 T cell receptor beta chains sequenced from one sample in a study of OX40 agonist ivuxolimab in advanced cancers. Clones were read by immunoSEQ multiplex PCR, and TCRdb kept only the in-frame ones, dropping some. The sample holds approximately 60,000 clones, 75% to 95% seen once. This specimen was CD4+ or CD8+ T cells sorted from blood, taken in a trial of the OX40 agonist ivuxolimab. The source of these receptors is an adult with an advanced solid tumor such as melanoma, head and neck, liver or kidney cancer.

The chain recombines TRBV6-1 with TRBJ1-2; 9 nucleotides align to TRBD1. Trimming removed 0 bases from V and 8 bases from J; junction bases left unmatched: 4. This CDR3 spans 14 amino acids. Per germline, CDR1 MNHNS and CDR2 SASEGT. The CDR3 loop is CASSEAGQGWGYTF. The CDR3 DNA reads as TGTGCCAGCAGTGAAGCGGGACAGGGATGGGGCTACACCTTC.

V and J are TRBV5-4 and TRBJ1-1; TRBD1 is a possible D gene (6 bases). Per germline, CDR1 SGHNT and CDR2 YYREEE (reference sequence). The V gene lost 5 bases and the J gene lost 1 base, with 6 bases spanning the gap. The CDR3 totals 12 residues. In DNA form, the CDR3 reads TGTGCCAGCAGAGGGGGGAACACTGAAGCTTTCTTT. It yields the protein CASRGGNTEAFF.

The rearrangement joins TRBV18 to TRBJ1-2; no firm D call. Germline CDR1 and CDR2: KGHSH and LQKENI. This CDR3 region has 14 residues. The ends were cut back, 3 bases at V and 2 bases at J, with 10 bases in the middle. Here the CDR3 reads CASSPRWQNYGYTF. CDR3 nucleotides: TGTGCCAGCTCACCTCGATGGCAAAACTATGGCTACACCTTC. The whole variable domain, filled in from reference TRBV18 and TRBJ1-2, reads NAGVMQNPRHLVRRRGQEARLRCSPMKGHSHVYWYRQLPEEGLKFMVYLQKENIIDESGMPKERFSAEFPKEGPSILRIQQVVRGDSAAYFCASSPRWQNYGYTFGSGTRLTVV.

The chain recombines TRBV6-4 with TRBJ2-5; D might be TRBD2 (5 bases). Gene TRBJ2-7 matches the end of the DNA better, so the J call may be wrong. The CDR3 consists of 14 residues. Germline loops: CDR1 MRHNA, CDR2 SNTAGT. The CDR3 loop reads CASTRGTLSYEQYF. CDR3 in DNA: TGTGCCAGCACTCGGGGAACACTGTCCTACGAGCAGTACTTC.

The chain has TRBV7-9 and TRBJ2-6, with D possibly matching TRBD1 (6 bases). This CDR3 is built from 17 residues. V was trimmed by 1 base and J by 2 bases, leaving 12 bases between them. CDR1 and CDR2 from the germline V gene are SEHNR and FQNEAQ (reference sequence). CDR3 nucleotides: TGTGCCAGCAGCTTAGGGGGGCCCCGGCCTGGGGCCAACGTCCTGACTTTC. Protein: CASSLGGPRPGANVLTF.

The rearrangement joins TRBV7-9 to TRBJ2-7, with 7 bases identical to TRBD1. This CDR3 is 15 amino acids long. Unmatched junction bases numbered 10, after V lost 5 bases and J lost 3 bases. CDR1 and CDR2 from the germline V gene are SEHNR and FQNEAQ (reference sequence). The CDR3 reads CASSLGTVEFYEQYF. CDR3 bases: TGTGCCAGCAGCCTAGGGACAGTAGAATTCTACGAGCAGTACTTC. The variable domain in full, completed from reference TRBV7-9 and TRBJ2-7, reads DTGVSQNPRHKITKRGQNVTFRCDPISEHNRLYWYRQTLGQGPEFLTYFQNEAQLEKSRLLSDRFSAERPKGSFSTLEIQRTEQGDSAMYLCASSLGTVEFYEQYFGPGTRLTVT.

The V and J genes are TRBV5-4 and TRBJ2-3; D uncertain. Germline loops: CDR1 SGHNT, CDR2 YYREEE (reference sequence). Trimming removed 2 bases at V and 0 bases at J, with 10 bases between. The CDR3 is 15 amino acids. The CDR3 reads CASSFRVSSTDTQYF. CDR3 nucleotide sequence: TGTGCCAGCAGCTTCCGGGTCTCTAGCACAGATACGCAGTATTTT.

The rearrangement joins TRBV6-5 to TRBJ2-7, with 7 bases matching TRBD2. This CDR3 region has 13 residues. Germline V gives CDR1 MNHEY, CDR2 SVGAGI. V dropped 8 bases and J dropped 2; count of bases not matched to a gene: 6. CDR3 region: CASWREGTYEQYF. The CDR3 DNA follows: TGTGCCAGCTGGAGGGAGGGGACCTACGAGCAGTACTTC.

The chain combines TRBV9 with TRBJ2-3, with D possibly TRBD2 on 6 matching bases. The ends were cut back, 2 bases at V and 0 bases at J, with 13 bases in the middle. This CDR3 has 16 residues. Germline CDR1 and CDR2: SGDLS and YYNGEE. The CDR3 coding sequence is TGTGCCAGCAGCGTTGGGACTCTGGAAAGCACAGATACGCAGTATTTT. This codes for CASSVGTLESTDTQYF.

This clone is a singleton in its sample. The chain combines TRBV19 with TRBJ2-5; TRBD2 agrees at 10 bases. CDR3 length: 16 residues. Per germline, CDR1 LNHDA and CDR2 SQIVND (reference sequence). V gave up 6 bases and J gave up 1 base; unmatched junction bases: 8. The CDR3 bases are TGTGCCAGTAGGTCTAGCGGGAGATCCCTCCAAGAGACCCAGTACTTC. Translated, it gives CASRSSGRSLQETQYF.

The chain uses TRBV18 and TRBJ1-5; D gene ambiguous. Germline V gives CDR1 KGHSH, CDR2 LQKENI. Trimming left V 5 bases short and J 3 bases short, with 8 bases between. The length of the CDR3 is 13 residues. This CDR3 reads CASSTTFNQPQHF. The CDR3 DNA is TGTGCCAGCTCAACAACCTTCAATCAGCCCCAGCATTTT.

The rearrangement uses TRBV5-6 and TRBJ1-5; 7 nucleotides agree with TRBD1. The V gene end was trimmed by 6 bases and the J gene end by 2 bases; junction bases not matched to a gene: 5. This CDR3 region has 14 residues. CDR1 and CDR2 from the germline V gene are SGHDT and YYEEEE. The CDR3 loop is CASTRQGGNQPQHF. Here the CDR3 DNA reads TGTGCCAGCACCCGACAGGGAGGCAATCAGCCCCAGCATTTT.

The CDR3 DNA sequence: TGTGCCACCAGCGAGGACAGATCCTACGAGCAGTACTTC. Its protein product is CATSEDRSYEQYF. The chain has TRBV15 and TRBJ2-7; D perhaps matches TRBD1 (6 bases). The germline CDR1 and CDR2 sequences are LNHNV and YYDKDF (reference sequence). Between the trimmed V and J ends, which lost 5 bases and 1 base, there was a span of 9 bases. The CDR3 has 13 amino acids.

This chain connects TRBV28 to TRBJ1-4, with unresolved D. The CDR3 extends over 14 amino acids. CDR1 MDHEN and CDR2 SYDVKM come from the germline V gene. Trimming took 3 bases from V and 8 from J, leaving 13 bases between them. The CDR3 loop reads CASSLNSVFEKLFF. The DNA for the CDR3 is TGTGCCAGCAGTTTGAACAGTGTCTTCGAAAAACTGTTTTTT.

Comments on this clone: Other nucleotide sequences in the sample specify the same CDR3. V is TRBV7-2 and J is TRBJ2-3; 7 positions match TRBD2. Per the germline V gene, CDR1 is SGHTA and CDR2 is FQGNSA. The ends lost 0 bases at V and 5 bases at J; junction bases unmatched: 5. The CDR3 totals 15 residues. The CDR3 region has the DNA TGTGCCAGCAGCTTAGCGGGAGGGAGGGGAGATACGCAGTATTTT. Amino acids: CASSLAGGRGDTQYF.